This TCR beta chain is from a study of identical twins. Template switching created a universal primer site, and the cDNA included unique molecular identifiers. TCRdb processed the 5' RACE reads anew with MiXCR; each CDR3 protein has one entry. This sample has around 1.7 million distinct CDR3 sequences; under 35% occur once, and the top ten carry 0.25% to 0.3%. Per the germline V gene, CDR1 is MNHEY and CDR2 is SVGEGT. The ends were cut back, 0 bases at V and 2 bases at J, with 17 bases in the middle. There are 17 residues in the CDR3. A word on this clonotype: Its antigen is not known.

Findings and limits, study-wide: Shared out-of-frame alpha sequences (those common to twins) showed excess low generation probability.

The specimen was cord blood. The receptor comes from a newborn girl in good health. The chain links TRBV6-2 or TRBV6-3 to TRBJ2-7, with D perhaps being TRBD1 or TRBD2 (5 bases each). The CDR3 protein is CASSYSRPGTPTYEQYF. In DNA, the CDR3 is TGTGCCAGCAGTTACTCCCGGCCCGGGACGCCTACCTACGAGCAGTACTTC.